This T cell receptor beta chain was captured by sequencing in a study of lymphopenia after photon versus proton radiotherapy. As to this clone: As yet, its antigen is unknown.

Only in-frame clones appear in the TCRdb table, and some are missing; sequencing was by immunoSEQ multiplex PCR. The sample yields 25,000 to 30,000 clones, about four fifths seen once. Findings and caveats of the study: Post-nadir diversity loss with photons came from oligoclonal expansion, particularly CD8+ Temra cells. A bigger post-nadir fall in TCR diversity correlated inversely with survival time in deceased patients.

Trimming cost V 5 bases and J 5 bases, with 7 bases left between them. The CDR3 consists of 12 residues. From germline, CDR1 is MNHEY and CDR2 SVGAGI. The chain uses TRBV6-5 and TRBJ2-1; D unresolved. The sequence derives from a man in his fifties with gastric cancer. The sample here was peripheral blood, taken from a patient treated with photon-based radiotherapy. The CDR3 sequence is CASSRRDNEQFF. The CDR3, as DNA: TGTGCCAGCAGTCGTCGGGACAATGAGCAGTTCTTC.